This TCR beta chain came from a study of OX40 agonist ivuxolimab in advanced cancers. Across the whole study: The dose of intravenous ivuxolimab that patients received every 2 weeks ranged from 0.01 to 10 mg/kg.

This clone was counted once. The antigen is unknown. Data came from immunoSEQ multiplex PCR; TCRdb stores just in-frame clones and leaves some out. The sample lists 60,000 to 100,000 clones, over 80% occurring once. Findings and limits, study-wide: There were also nonresponders showing low normalized T-cell clonal expansion. Expanded peripheral T cells had an undetermined antigen specificity. Clonal expansion by week 6 occurred in CD4+ and CD8+ blood T cells (at 0.1 to 3.0 mg/kg).

V lost 5 bases to trimming and J lost 0 bases, with 12 bases between them. The CDR3 loop spans 15 amino acids. Germline V gives CDR1 SGDLS, CDR2 YYNGEE. Sample: CD4+ or CD8+ T cells sorted from blood, taken in a trial of the OX40 agonist ivuxolimab. The chain has TRBV9 and TRBJ1-3, with a weak D call TRBD1 (5 bases). The receptor was isolated from an adult with an advanced solid tumor such as melanoma, head and neck, liver or kidney cancer. The CDR3: CASSRGGSSGNTIYF. Written as DNA, the CDR3 is TGTGCCAGCAGTCGGGGGGGAAGCTCTGGAAACACCATATATTTT.